The rows below give T cell receptor beta chains drawn from one sample of a study of T cells in Graves' hyperthyroidism and ophthalmopathy. MiXCR was run by TCRdb on the multiplex PCR reads, yielding one entry per CDR3 protein. The sample lists under 300,000 distinct CDR3 sequences; about 15% were seen once. Input material: blood. Receptors were obtained from a woman in her 40s with Graves' hyperthyroidism that later progressed to Graves' ophthalmopathy. Each CDR3 is given with its conserved first and last residue. The D gene is left open where the match is weak. Not every row has a clone size; where given, it reads once, few, many or a size class.

>TRBJ1-2|TRBD1|.|TRBV4-1
CASSQTTGGNGYTF
TGCGCCAGCAGCCAGACGACAGGGGGGAATGGCTACACCTTC
>TRBJ2-2|.|few|TRBV29-1
CSVELGPGELFF
TGCAGCGTTGAACTAGGGCCCGGGGAGCTGTTTTTT
>TRBJ2-1|TRBD2|.|TRBV11-2
CASSLYLAGDNERFF
TGTGCCAGCAGCTTATATCTAGCGGGAGACAATGAGCGGTTCTTC
>TRBJ2-7|TRBD1|few|TRBV5-1
CASRYLPGTEYEQYF
TGCGCCAGCAGATACCTCCCCGGGACAGAATACGAGCAGTACTTC
>TRBJ2-1|TRBD2|.|TRBV6-5
CASSYPPRASGMRDEQSF
TGTGCCAGCAGTTACCCACCCCGGGCTAGCGGGATGAGGGATGAGCAGTCCTTC
>TRBJ2-3|TRBD1|many|TRBV24-1
CATSSSGTGISTDTQYF
TGTGCCACCAGTAGTTCCGGGACAGGGATATCCACAGATACGCAGTATTTT
>TRBJ2-7|.|many|TRBV27
CASSPLTGFHEQYF
TGTGCCAGCAGTCCGCTAACAGGTTTCCACGAGCAGTACTTC
>TRBJ2-7|.|many|TRBV30
CAWTGAPYEQYF
TGTGCCTGGACAGGGGCGCCCTACGAGCAGTACTTC
>TRBJ2-5|.|.|TRBV14
CTSSQGLGVPGETQYF
TGTACCAGCAGCCAAGGGCTCGGAGTTCCAGGCGAGACCCAGTACTTC
>TRBJ2-7|TRBD2|many|TRBV20-1
CSATGLVSYEQYF
TGCAGTGCTACCGGACTAGTCTCCTACGAGCAGTACTTC
>TRBJ2-3|.|few|TRBV24-1
CATGDSGKRDTQYF
TGTGCCACCGGCGATAGCGGAAAAAGAGATACGCAGTATTTT
>TRBJ2-7|.|many|TRBV19
CASSMGDVYEQYF
TGTGCCAGTAGTATGGGTGATGTCTACGAGCAGTACTTC
>TRBJ1-3|TRBD1|many|TRBV6-5
CASSYSVLGQGEPLRRNTIYF
TGTGCCAGCAGTTACTCTGTACTTGGACAGGGTGAGCCCCTACGACGAAACACCATATATTTT
>TRBJ2-3|TRBD2|many|TRBV7-8
CASSISGALAGRLFSTDTQYF
TGTGCCAGCAGCATATCAGGGGCTCTAGCGGGAAGACTATTTAGCACAGATACGCAGTATTTT
>TRBJ2-2|.|few|TRBV7-7
CASSPRGGVGTGELFF
TGTGCTAGCAGCCCCAGGGGGGGAGTGGGCACCGGGGAGCTGTTTTTT
>TRBJ2-3|TRBD1|many|TRBV2
CATSGQGWSTDTQYF
TGTGCCACCTCCGGACAGGGGTGGAGCACAGATACGCAGTATTTT
>TRBJ2-1|TRBD2|.|TRBV19
CASNPGGSKNEQFF
TGTGCCAGTAACCCGGGAGGATCTAAAAATGAGCAGTTCTTC
>TRBJ2-1|.|many|TRBV20-1
CSAREWVSYNEQFF
TGCAGTGCTAGAGAATGGGTCTCCTACAATGAGCAGTTCTTC
>TRBJ2-1|.|many|TRBV29-1
CSVGGASNEQFF
TGCAGCGTTGGTGGGGCCAGCAATGAGCAGTTCTTC
>TRBJ1-1|TRBD1|many|TRBV12-3/TRBV12-4
CASSLARGRGTEAFF
TGTGCCAGCAGTTTAGCCAGGGGGCGAGGCACTGAAGCTTTCTTT
>TRBJ2-1|.|many|TRBV7-8
CASSPYSYNEQFF
TGTGCCAGCAGCCCATACAGTTACAATGAGCAGTTCTTC
>TRBJ2-6|TRBD1|many|TRBV6-1
CASSARGQGAFGANVLTF
TGTGCCAGCAGTGCGCGGGGACAGGGGGCATTTGGGGCCAACGTCCTGACTTTC
>TRBJ2-4|TRBD1|many|TRBV5-1
CASSGAGGENIQYF
TGCGCCAGCAGCGGAGCAGGGGGAGAAAACATTCAGTACTTC
>TRBJ1-2|.|many|TRBV3-1
CASSQGYNYGYTF
TGTGCCAGCAGCCAAGGGTATAACTATGGCTACACCTTC
>TRBJ2-1|.|many|TRBV6-1
CASSEGWDEQFF
TGTGCCAGCAGTGAAGGATGGGATGAGCAGTTCTTC
>TRBJ2-7|TRBD2|.|TRBV3-1
CASSHQLAGSYEQYF
TGTGCCAGCAGCCATCAACTAGCGGGGAGCTACGAGCAGTACTTC